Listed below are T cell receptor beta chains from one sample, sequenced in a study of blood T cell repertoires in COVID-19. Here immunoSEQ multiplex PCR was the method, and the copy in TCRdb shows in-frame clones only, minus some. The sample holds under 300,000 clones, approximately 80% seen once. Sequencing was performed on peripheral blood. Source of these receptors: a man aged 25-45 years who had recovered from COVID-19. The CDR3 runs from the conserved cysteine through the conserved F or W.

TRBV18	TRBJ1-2	CASSPPSGSYGYTF
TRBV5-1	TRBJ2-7	CASSYQGQANEQYF
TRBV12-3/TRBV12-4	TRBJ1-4	CASSFSGEKLFF
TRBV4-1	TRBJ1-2	CASSPDLGQGFGYTF
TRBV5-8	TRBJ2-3	CASSSAGGAKDTQYF
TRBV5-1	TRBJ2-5	CASRGLAGETQYF
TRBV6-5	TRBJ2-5	CASSYQGGLEETQYF
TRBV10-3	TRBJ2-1	CAISESSGSGGAYEQFF
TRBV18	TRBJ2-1	CASSPPRGSGEQFF
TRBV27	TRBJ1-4	CASSYRGSNEKLFF
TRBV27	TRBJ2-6	CASSSSGGGANVLTF
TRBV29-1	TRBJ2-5	CSVAGGEETQYF
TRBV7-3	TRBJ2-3	CASSFKTGTGGPADTQYF
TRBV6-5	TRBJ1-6	CASSYGGSPLHF
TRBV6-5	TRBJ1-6	CASRSGLINSPLHF
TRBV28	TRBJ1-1	CASSSGGLRTEAFF
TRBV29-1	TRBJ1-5	CSASGQSNQPQHF
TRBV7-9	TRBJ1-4	CASSPYNEKLFF
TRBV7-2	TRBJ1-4	CASSLVPSEKLFF
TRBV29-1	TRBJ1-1	CSVEVQGPNTEAFF
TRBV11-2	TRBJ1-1	CASSLDRVAEAFF
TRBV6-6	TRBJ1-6	CASKSGDYNSPLHF
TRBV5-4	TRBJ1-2	CASSLEPADGDYGYTF
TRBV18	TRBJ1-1	CASSPLVGGISNTEAFF
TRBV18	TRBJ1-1	CASSPGTGDTEAFF
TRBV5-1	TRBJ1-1	CASSLGWERGITEAFF
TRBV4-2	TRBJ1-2	CASSQRGSNYGYTF
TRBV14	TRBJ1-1	CASSATWAYTEAFF
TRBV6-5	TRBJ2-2	CASSSTGGSGELFF
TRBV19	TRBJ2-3	CASSLDRVFPDTQYF
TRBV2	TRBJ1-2	CASRESLRGKGYTF
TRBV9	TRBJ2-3	CASSALFDGGPKDTQYF
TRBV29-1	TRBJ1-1	CSVQYRGLRMNTEAFF
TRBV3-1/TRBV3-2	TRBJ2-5	CASSQRFTVNQETQYF
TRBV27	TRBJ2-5	CASSSIQGQPYQETQYF
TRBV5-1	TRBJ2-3	CASSWGGGRRTDTQYF
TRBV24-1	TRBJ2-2	CATSEPGTGNAGELFF
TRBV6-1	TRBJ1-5	CASSEGTGPQPQHF
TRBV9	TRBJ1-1	CASSVVPGGLNTEAFF
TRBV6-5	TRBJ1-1	CASRRGMNTEAFF
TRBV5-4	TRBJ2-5	CASSPPPGGRETQYF
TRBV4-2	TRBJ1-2	CASSLRGAGHGYTF
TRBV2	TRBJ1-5	CASSDRSTGAPQHF
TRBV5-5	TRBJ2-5	CASRRGQAIKETQYF
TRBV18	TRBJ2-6	CASAFRGHGANVLTF
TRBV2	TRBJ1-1	CASRKGQGDGGTEAFF
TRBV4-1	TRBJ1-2	CASSQGTGNYGYTF
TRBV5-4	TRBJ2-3	CASSLEASGSTDTQYF
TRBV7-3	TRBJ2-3	CASSLGGRDTQYF
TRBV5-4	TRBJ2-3	CASSLSGGSTDTQYF
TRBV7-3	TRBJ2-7	CASSSSRTSTYEQYF
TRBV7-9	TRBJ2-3	CASSFSSVSTDTQYF
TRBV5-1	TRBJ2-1	CASSFQRGYNEQFF
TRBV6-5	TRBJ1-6	CASTIGQGLRSPLHF
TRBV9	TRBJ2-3	CASKGQTDTQYF
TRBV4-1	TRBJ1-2	CASSQDVRALYGYTF
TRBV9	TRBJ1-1	CASSVDLPEAFF
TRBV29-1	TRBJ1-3	CSVTVSGNTIYF
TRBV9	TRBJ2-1	CASSVVSQGGSYNEQFF
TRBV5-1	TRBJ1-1	CASSRMQGANTEAFF